The 17 T cell receptor beta chains below come from one sample, sequenced in a study of CD8 T cells in Susac syndrome. RNA, at about 0.45 to 1 ug, was reverse transcribed with random hexamers. TCRdb re-called the immunoSEQ multiplex PCR reads through MiXCR, storing one row per CDR3 protein. The sample includes 200,000 to 250,000 distinct CDR3 sequences, approximately 90% of them seen just once. The sequencing input was CD8+ T cells from PBMCs. The receptors were sampled from a human donor with multiple sclerosis.

The rearrangement links TRBV4-3 to TRBJ2-2; D gene unclear. The germline V gene has CDR1 LGHNA and CDR2 YSLEER. V was shortened by 0 bases and J by 7 bases, with 3 bases between the two germline ends. The CDR3 consists of 12 residues. This CDR3 is CASSQENGELFF. The DNA of the CDR3 is TGCGCCAGCAGCCAAGAAAACGGGGAGCTGTTTTTT.

This clonotype was recorded only once. The chain uses TRBV29-1 and TRBJ2-7, with D unclear. The CDR3 covers 11 residues. V gave up 1 base and J gave up 7 bases, with 8 bases separating them. Per germline, CDR1 SQVTM and CDR2 ANQGSEA. The CDR3 DNA follows: TGCAGCGTTGAAGGTCTAAGTGAGCAGTACTTC. It codes for CSVEGLSEQYF.

CDR3 sequence reads: CASSPRGDTEAFF. The CDR3 DNA reads as TGTGCCAGCAGTCCTAGGGGGGACACTGAAGCTTTCTTT. The rearrangement links TRBV7-9 to TRBJ1-1, with a tentative D call TRBD1 (6 bases). Looked up from germline, CDR1 is SEHNR and CDR2 is FQNEAQ (reference sequence). V lost 6 bases to trimming and J lost 3 bases, with 11 bases between them. CDR3 length: 13 residues.

The chain has TRBV13 and TRBJ1-1; the match to TRBD1 covers 8 bases. Unmatched junction bases numbered 8, after V lost 5 bases and J lost 3 bases. Germline CDR1 and CDR2: PRHDT and FYEKMQ (reference sequence). The CDR3 is 15 amino acids. The CDR3 DNA reads as TGTGCCAGCAGCGCATCCGGGACAGGCGACACTGAAGCTTTCTTT. This sequence encodes CASSASGTGDTEAFF.

This clonotype came up a few times. This chain uses TRBV6-5 with TRBJ1-2; no reliable D call. This CDR3 has 13 residues. V lost 3 bases and J 0 bases, leaving 5 bases between the germline ends. Germline V gene data show CDR1 as MNHEY and CDR2 as SVGAGI. The CDR3 spells CASSYSANYGYTF. In DNA, the CDR3 is TGTGCCAGCAGTTATTCCGCTAACTATGGCTACACCTTC.

This clonotype has a single count. The chain couples TRBV7-3 to TRBJ2-5, with 7 positions matching TRBD2. The V gene end was trimmed by 5 bases and the J gene end by 4 bases; junction bases not matched to a gene: 7. The germline CDR1 and CDR2 sequences are SGHTA and FQGTGA. The CDR3 totals 14 residues. CDR3: CASSLSGGSETQYF. CDR3 in DNA: TGTGCCAGCAGCCTATCGGGAGGATCAGAGACCCAGTACTTC.

V is TRBV28 and J is TRBJ2-7; D unresolved. Trimming pared 2 bases from V and 1 base from J, leaving 12 bases between. The CDR3 contains 15 residues. Germline V gene lookup returns CDR1 MDHEN and CDR2 SYDVKM. In DNA form, the CDR3 reads TGTGCCAGCAGTTTAGCTTCGGACCTATCCTACGAGCAGTACTTC. It is translated as CASSLASDLSYEQYF. Full variable domain (outside the CDR3, taken from reference TRBV28 and TRBJ2-7): DVKVTQSSRYLVKRTGEKVFLECVQDMDHENMFWYRQDPGLGLRLIYFSYDVKMKEKGDIPEGYSVSREKKERFSLILESASTNQTSMYLCASSLASDLSYEQYFGPGTRLTVT.

V and J are TRBV12-3 or TRBV12-4 and TRBJ1-1; unclear D gene. CDR3 size: 14 residues. Trimming removed 4 bases at V and 1 base at J, with 10 bases between. The CDR3 bases are TGTGCCAGCAGTTGGGGATTAAGGAACACTGAAGCTTTCTTT. Protein: CASSWGLRNTEAFF.

The chain couples TRBV11-2 to TRBJ2-3; possible D gene TRBD2, 7 bases. This CDR3 is 15 amino acids long. V was cut by 8 bases and J by 3 bases, with 18 bases left in between. Germline CDR1 SGHAT, CDR2 FQNNGV. This CDR3 reads CASAGAGALTDTQYF. The CDR3, as DNA: TGTGCCAGCGCCGGGGCGGGGGCCTTGACAGATACGCAGTATTTT.

The chain combines TRBV5-6 with TRBJ2-7, with D possibly matching TRBD1 (5 bases). This CDR3 comprises 16 residues. Trimming shortened V by 0 bases and J by 2 bases, and 15 bases separated the two germline ends. Per the germline V gene, CDR1 is SGHDT and CDR2 is YYEEEE. The CDR3 DNA reads as TGTGCCAGCAGCTTGGACACAGGCCCCCCTGCCTACGAGCAGTACTTC. This translates into CASSLDTGPPAYEQYF.

The V and J genes are TRBV7-3 and TRBJ2-1; 14 nucleotides align to TRBD2. This CDR3 is built from 16 residues. Germline V gives CDR1 SGHTA, CDR2 FQGTGA. With 4 bases clipped from V and 5 bases from J, the junction kept 4 bases outside the gene matches. The CDR3 reads CASSSATSGRDNEQFF. CDR3 DNA: TGTGCCAGCAGCTCGGCGACTAGCGGGAGGGACAATGAGCAGTTCTTC. Full variable domain (rest looked up from reference TRBV7-3 and TRBJ2-1): GAGVSQTPSNKVTEKGKYVELRCDPISGHTALYWYRQSLGQGPEFLIYFQGTGAADDSGLPNDRFFAVRPEGSVSTLKIQRTERGDSAVYLCASSSATSGRDNEQFFGPGTRLTVL.

Only a few counts were recorded for this clonotype. CDR3 DNA: TGCGCCAGCAGCCCAAAACAGGGGTTCCAAGAGACCCAGTACTTC. Translation: CASSPKQGFQETQYF. The genes are TRBV4-1 and TRBJ2-5, with 7 bases aligning to TRBD1. The CDR3 is 15 amino acids. The germline V gene has CDR1 MGHRA and CDR2 YSYEKL. The ends lost 4 bases at V and 1 base at J; junction bases unmatched: 6.

This clonotype was counted a single time. The chain employs TRBV12-3 or TRBV12-4 and TRBJ1-3, with D maybe TRBD1 (6 bases). Trimming stripped 4 bases from V and 4 bases from J, with 20 bases between. The CDR3 has 17 amino acids. This CDR3 is CASSSSLDSRRGNTIYF. The CDR3 nucleotides read TGTGCCAGCAGTTCAAGCTTGGACAGTAGGAGGGGAAACACCATATATTTT.

The rearrangement joins TRBV14 to TRBJ2-7, with TRBD1 identical over 7 bases. This CDR3 comprises 15 residues. V trimming: 3 bases; J trimming: 4 bases; junction bases outside the gene matches: 9. Germline loops: CDR1 SGHDN, CDR2 FVKESK. CDR3 in DNA: TGTGCCAGCAGCCAGCCCGGGACAGCGTTTTACGAGCAGTACTTC. Protein sequence: CASSQPGTAFYEQYF.

This clonotype was detected once. V usage is TRBV4-3 and J usage is TRBJ1-1, with unresolved D. Trimming cost V 0 bases and J 1 base, with 9 bases left between them. This CDR3 is 15 amino acids long. The germline V gene encodes CDR1 LGHNA and CDR2 YSLEER. DNA of the CDR3: TGCGCCAGCAGCCAAGATGGCGCGTCGAACACTGAAGCTTTCTTT. This sequence encodes CASSQDGASNTEAFF.

The chain links TRBV30 to TRBJ2-3; 8 nucleotides agree with TRBD2. The germline V gene has CDR1 GTSNPN and CDR2 SVGIG (reference sequence). The CDR3 spans 14 residues. J lost 5 bases, V lost 7 bases, and 11 bases had no gene match. The DNA of the CDR3 is TGTGCCTCAGTTCCCGGGAGGGAGATAGATACGCAGTATTTT. This encodes CASVPGREIDTQYF.

The chain has TRBV9 and TRBJ2-1; TRBD2 matches at 9 bases. The CDR3 extends over 16 amino acids. The germline V gene encodes CDR1 SGDLS and CDR2 YYNGEE. Germline trimming cut 0 bases from V and 7 bases from J; bases unmatched to any gene: 8. The DNA of the CDR3 is TGTGCCAGCAGCGTAGGTGGTGGACTAGCGACGAATGAGCAGTTCTTC. It codes for CASSVGGGLATNEQFF.